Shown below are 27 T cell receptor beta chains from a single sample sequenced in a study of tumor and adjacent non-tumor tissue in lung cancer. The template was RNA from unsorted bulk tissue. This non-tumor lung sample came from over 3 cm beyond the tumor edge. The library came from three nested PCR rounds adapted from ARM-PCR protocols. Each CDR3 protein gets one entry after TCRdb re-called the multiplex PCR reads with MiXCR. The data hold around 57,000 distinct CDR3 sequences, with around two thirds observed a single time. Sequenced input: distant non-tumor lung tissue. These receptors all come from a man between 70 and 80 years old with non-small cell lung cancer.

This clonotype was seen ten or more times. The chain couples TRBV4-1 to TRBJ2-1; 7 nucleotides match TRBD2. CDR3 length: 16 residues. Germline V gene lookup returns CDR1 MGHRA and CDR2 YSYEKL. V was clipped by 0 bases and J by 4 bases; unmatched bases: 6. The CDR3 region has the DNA TGCGCCAGCAGCCAAGATACGAGGGAGGGGTACAATGAGCAGTTCTTC. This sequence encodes CASSQDTREGYNEQFF.

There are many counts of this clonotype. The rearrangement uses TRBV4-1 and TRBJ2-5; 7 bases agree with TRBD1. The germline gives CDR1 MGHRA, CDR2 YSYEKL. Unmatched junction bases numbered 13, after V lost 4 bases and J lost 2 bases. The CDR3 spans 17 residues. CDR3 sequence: CASSLQGYGTEQETQYF. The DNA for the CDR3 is TGCGCCAGCAGCCTCCAGGGCTATGGGACAGAACAAGAGACCCAGTACTTC.

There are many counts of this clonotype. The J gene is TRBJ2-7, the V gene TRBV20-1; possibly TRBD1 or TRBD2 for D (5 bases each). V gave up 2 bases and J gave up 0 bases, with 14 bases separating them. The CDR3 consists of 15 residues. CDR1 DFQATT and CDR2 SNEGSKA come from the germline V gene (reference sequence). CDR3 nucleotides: TGCAGTGCTAGATCCGGGACGGCTAGCTCCTACGAGCAGTACTTC. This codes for CSARSGTASSYEQYF.

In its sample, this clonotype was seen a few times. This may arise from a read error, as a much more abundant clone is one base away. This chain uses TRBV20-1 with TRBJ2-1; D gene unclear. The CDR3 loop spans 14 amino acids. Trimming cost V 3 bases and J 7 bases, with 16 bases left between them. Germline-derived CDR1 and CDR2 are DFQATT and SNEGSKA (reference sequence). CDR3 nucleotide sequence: TGCAGTGCTAGGGCAGAGGTAAACCCTAATGAGCAGTTCTTC. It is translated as CSARAEVNPNEQFF.

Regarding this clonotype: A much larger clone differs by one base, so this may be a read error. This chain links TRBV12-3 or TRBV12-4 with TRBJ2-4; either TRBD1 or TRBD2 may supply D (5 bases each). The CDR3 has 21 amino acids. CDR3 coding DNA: TGTGCCAGCAGTTTTTCTGCCGGGCCTAGCACTAACTTCGGGACCAATAACATTCAGTACTTC. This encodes CASSFSAGPSTNFGTNNIQYF.

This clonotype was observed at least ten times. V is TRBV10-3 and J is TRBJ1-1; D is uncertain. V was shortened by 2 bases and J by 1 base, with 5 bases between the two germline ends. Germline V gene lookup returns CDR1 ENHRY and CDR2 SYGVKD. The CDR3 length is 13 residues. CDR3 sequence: CAISEPRNTEAFF. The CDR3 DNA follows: TGTGCCATCAGTGAGCCGAGGAACACTGAAGCTTTCTTT.

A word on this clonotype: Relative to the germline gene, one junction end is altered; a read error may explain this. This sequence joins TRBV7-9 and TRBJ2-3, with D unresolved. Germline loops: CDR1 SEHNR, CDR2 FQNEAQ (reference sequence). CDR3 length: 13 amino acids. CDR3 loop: CASSPTRVDTLYF. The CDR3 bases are TGTGCCAGCAGCCCTACACGCGTAGATACGCTGTATTTT.

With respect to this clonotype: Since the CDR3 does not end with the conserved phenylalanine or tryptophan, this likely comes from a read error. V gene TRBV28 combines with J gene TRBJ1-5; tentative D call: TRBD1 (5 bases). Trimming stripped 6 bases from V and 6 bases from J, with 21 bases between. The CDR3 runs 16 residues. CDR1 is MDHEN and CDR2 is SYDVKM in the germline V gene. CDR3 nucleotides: TGTGCCAGCAGCCTAGTGACCGGGGCCTGGGGTCAGCCCCAGCATTCT. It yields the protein CASSLVTGAWGQPQHS.

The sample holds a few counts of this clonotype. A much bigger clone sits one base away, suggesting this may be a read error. CDR3 sequence (DNA): TGCAGCGTCGACAGGGGGGCAGGTACGCAGTATTTT. Its translation is CSVDRGAGTQYF. This chain links TRBV29-1 with TRBJ2-3, with TRBD1 matching over 9 bases. CDR1 and CDR2 from the germline V gene are SQVTM and ANQGSEA. This CDR3 has 12 amino acids. Trimming removed 6 bases from V and 8 bases from J; junction bases left unmatched: 6.

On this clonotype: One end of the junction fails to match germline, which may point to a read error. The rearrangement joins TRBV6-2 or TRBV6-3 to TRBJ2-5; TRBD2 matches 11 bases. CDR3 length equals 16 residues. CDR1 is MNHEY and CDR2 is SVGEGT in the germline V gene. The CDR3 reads CASRSGLAGSGETQYF. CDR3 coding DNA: TGTGCCAGCAGATCAGGACTAGCGGGCTCAGGGGAGACCCAGTACTTT.

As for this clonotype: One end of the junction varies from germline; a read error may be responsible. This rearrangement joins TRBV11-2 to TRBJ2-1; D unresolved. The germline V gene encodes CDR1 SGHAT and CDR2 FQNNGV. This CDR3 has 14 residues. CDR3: CASRLDRLPNEQFF. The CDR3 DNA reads TGTGCTAGCAGATTAGATCGACTGCCCAATGAGCAGTTCTTC.

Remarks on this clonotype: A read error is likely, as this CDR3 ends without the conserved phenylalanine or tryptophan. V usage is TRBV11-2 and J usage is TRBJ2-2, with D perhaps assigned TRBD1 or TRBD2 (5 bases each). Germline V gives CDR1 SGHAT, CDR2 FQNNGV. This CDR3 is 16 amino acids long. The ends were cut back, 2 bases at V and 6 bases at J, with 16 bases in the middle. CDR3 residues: CASSLHGTLFAGELFL. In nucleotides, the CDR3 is TGTGCCAGCAGCTTACATGGGACGTTGTTCGCCGGGGAGCTGTTTCTT.

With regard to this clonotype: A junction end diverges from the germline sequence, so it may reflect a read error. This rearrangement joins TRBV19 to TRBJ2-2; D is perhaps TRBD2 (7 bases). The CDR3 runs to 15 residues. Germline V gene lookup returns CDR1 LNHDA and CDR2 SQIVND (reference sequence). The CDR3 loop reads CANSQEGRDTGELLF. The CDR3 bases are TGTGCCAATAGCCAAGAGGGGAGGGACACCGGGGAGCTGCTTTTT.

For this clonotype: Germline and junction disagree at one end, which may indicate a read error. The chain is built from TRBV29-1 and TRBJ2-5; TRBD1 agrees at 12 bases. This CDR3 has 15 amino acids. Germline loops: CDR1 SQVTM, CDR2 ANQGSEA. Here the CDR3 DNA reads TGCATCGTTAATCACCGGGACAGGGGGCGAGAGACCCAGTACTTC. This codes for CIVNHRDRGRETQYF.

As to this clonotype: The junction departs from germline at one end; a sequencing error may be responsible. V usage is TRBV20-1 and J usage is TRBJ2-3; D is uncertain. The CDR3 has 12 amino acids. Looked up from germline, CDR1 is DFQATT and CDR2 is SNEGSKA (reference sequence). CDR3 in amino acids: CSVSVSTDTQYF. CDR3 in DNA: TGCAGTGTTTCGGTTAGCACAGATACACAGTATTTT.

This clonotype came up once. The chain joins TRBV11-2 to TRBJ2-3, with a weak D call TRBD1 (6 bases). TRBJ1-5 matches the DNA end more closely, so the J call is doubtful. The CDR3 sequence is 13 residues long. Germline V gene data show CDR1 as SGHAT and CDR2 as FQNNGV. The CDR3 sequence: CASSWTRTDTQHF. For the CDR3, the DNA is TGTGCCAGCAGCTGGACTAGGACAGATACGCAGCATTTT.

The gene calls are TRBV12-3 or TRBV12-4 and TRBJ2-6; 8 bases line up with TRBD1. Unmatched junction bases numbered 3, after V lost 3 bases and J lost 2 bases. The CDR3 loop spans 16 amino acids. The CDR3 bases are TGTGCCAGCAGTTTGGGACAGGAAGCTGGGGCCAACGTCCTGACTTTC. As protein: CASSLGQEAGANVLTF.

The CDR3 DNA follows: TGTGCCATCAGCATGGGGACAAAAGATGTGGAGACCCAGTACTTC. Encoded protein: CAISMGTKDVETQYF. This chain links TRBV10-3 with TRBJ2-5, with D perhaps matching TRBD1 (6 bases). The ends were cut back, 6 bases at V and 5 bases at J, with 19 bases in the middle. The CDR3 is made up of 15 amino acids. Per germline, CDR1 ENHRY and CDR2 SYGVKD.

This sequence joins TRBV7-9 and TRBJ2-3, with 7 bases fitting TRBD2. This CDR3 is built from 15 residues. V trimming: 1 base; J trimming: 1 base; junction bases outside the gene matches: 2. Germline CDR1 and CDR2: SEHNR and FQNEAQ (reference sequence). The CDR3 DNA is TGTGCCAGCAGCTTAGACCTAGCGGGCACAGATACGCAGTATTTT. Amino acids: CASSLDLAGTDTQYF.

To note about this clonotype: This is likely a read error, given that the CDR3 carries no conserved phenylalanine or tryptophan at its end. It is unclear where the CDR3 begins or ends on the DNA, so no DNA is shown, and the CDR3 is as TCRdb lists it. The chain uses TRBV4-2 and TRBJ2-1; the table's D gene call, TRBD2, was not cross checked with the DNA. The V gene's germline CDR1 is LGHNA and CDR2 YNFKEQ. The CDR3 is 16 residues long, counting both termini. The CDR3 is CAISQASGTSMNEQSI.

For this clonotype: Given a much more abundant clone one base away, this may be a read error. The CDR3 reads CASSPGTVVLVNEKLFF. The CDR3 DNA sequence: TGTGCCAGCAGCCCCGGGACGGTAGTCTTGGTTAATGAAAAACTGTTTTTT. The rearrangement uses TRBV14 and TRBJ1-4, with D possibly being TRBD1 (5 bases). This CDR3 spans 17 amino acids. Trimming pared 4 bases from V and 4 bases from J, leaving 19 bases between. Looked up from germline, CDR1 is SGHDN and CDR2 is FVKESK.

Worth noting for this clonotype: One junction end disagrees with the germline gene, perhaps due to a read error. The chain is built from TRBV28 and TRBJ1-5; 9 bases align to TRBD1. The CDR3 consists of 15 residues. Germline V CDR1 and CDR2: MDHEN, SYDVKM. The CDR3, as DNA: TGTGCCAGCAGTTTAATGGGACAGGGTAATCAGCCCCAGCGTTTT. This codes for CASSLMGQGNQPQRF.

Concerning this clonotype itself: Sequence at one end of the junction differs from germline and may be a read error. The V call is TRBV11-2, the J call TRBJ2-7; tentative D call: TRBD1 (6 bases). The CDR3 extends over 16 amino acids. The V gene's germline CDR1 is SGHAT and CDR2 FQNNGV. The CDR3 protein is CASSAISQGLTHEQYF. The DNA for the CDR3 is TGTGCTAGCAGCGCGATTTCTCAGGGGCTTACCCACGAGCAGTACTTC.

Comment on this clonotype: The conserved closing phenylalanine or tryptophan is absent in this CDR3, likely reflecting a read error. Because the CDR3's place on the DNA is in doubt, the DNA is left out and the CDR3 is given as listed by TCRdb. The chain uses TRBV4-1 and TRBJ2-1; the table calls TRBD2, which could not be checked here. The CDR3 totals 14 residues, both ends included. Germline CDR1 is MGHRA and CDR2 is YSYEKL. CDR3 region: CTSSQVAGGPVEFL.

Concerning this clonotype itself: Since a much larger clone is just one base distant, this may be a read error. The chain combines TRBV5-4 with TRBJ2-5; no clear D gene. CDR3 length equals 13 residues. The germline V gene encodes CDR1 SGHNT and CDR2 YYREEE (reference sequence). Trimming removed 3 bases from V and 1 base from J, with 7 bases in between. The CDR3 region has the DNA TGTGCCAGCAGCTGGGCCTTCCAAGAGACCCAGTACTTC. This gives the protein CASSWAFQETQYF.

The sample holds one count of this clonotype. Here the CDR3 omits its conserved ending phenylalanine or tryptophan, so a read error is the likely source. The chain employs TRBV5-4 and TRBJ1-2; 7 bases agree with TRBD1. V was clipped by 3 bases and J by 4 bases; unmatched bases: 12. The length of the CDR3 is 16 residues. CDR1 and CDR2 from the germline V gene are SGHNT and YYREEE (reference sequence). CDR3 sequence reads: CASSSTGSNISYGYTC. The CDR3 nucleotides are TGTGCCAGCAGCTCGACAGGGTCCAATATTAGCTATGGCTACACCTGC.

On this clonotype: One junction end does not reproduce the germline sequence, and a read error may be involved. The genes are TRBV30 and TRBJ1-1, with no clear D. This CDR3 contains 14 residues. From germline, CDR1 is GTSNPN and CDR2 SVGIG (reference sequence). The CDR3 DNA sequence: TGTTCCTGGAGTGTGGGCAGCATGAACACTGAAGCTTTCTTT. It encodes CSWSVGSMNTEAFF.